Following are 22 T cell receptor beta chains from one sample sequenced in a study of shared clonotypes between healthy human individuals. Sequencing used immunoSEQ multiplex PCR; TCRdb keeps in-frame clones, though not all of them. The data hold over 1.5 million clones, with about 98% observed a single time. Source material: naive CD4+ T cells sorted from blood. Subset reported: CD45RA+ positively selected. These receptors came from a man between 25 and 39 years old in good health.

The chain carries TRBV18 and TRBJ2-5; 7 bases align to TRBD1. Germline CDR1 reads KGHSH; CDR2 reads LQKENI. The CDR3 covers 13 residues. V lost 5 bases and J lost 3; bases outside the gene matches: 3. The CDR3 sequence: CASSATGKETQYF. The CDR3 DNA follows: TGTGCCAGCTCAGCGACAGGGAAAGAGACCCAGTACTTC.

A note on this clone: The same CDR3 is also encoded by other DNA sequences in this sample. Here the CDR3 reads CASSPPSVDTQYF. In DNA form, the CDR3 reads TGTGCCAGCTCACCACCGTCGGTAGATACGCAGTATTTT. The chain recombines TRBV18 with TRBJ2-3; D remains ambiguous. V lost 0 bases to trimming and J lost 5 bases, with 6 bases between them. CDR1 KGHSH and CDR2 LQKENI come from the germline V gene. The CDR3 runs 13 residues.

The chain carries TRBV7-8 and TRBJ2-5, with 10 bases matching TRBD2. The germline V gene has CDR1 SGHVS and CDR2 FQNEAQ. After removal of 1 base from V and 1 base from J, the junction contained 3 bases not matched to a gene. This CDR3 spans 16 amino acids. CDR3 sequence (DNA): TGTGCCAGCAGCTTAGAACTAGCGGGAACCCAAGAGACCCAGTACTTC. Translating it yields CASSLELAGTQETQYF.

The V and J genes are TRBV20-1 and TRBJ2-7; D is ambiguous. Germline CDR1 and CDR2: DFQATT and SNEGSKA (reference sequence). This CDR3 is 11 amino acids long. Between the trimmed V and J ends, which lost 3 bases and 5 bases, there was a span of 8 bases. CDR3 in amino acids: CSASFRNEQYF. For the CDR3, the DNA is TGCAGTGCTAGTTTCCGTAACGAGCAGTACTTC.

The CDR3 region is CASNLFGGAPREQYF. For the CDR3, the DNA is TGTGCCAGCAATTTATTCGGGGGGGCGCCCCGCGAGCAGTACTTC. This chain connects TRBV5-4 to TRBJ2-7, with 8 bases fitting TRBD2. Trimming cost V 6 bases and J 6 bases; bases outside gene matches: 14. The CDR3 runs 15 residues. Germline V gene sequence: CDR1 SGHNT, CDR2 YYREEE (reference sequence). The whole variable domain, remainder taken from reference TRBV5-4 and TRBJ2-7, is ETGVTQSPTHLIKTRGQQVTLRCSSQSGHNTVSWYQQALGQGPQFIFQYYREEENGRGNFPPRFSGLQFPNYSSELNVNALELDDSALYLCASNLFGGAPREQYFGPGTRLTVT.

V usage is TRBV5-6 and J usage is TRBJ2-7; tentatively, D is TRBD1 (6 bases). CDR3 length: 14 amino acids. Trimming left V 1 base short and J 3 bases short, with 11 bases between. Germline V gene lookup returns CDR1 SGHDT and CDR2 YYEEEE. The CDR3 spells CASSLSGVNYEQYF. CDR3 coding DNA: TGTGCCAGCAGCTTGTCAGGGGTAAACTACGAGCAGTACTTC.

The gene calls are TRBV11-2 and TRBJ2-7, with 12 positions matching TRBD1. The germline CDR1 and CDR2 sequences are SGHAT and FQNNGV. There are 15 residues in the CDR3. Trimming removed 0 bases from V and 6 bases from J; junction bases left unmatched: 3. The CDR3 loop is CASSLEGQGAVEQYF. The CDR3 DNA reads as TGTGCCAGCAGCTTAGAGGGACAGGGGGCGGTCGAGCAGTACTTC.

This clone was detected only once. The rearrangement joins TRBV2 to TRBJ2-3; 8 positions match TRBD2. This CDR3 has 15 residues. Germline CDR1 and CDR2: SNHLY and FYNNEI. V gave up 6 bases and J gave up 2 bases; unmatched junction bases: 7. The CDR3 nucleotides are TGTGCCAGCAGGATTGGACTAGCAGACACAGATACGCAGTATTTT. As protein: CASRIGLADTDTQYF. Full variable domain (rest looked up from reference TRBV2 and TRBJ2-3): EPEVTQTPSHQVTQMGQEVILRCVPISNHLYFYWYRQILGQKVEFLVSFYNNEISEKSEIFDDQFSVERPDGSNFTLKIRSTKLEDSAMYFCASRIGLADTDTQYFGPGTRLTVL.

V gene TRBV28 combines with J gene TRBJ1-4; D gene uncertain. Germline assignment: CDR1 MDHEN and CDR2 SYDVKM. V gave up 4 bases and J gave up 6 bases, with 18 bases separating them. The CDR3 has 16 residues. The CDR3 is CASSSQLSGVYEKLFF. The DNA of the CDR3 is TGTGCCAGCAGTTCGCAGTTGTCGGGAGTTTATGAAAAACTGTTTTTT. The full variable domain, with the rest looked up from reference TRBV28 and TRBJ1-4, is DVKVTQSSRYLVKRTGEKVFLECVQDMDHENMFWYRQDPGLGLRLIYFSYDVKMKEKGDIPEGYSVSREKKERFSLILESASTNQTSMYLCASSSQLSGVYEKLFFGSGTQLSVL.

The rearrangement joins TRBV4-3 to TRBJ2-1; the D gene is possibly TRBD2 (5 bases). This CDR3 comprises 13 residues. V was cut by 0 bases and J by 13 bases, with 13 bases left in between. Germline V CDR1 and CDR2: LGHNA, YSLEER. CDR3 in amino acids: CASSQDSWRLQFF. The CDR3 DNA is TGCGCCAGCAGCCAAGATAGTTGGCGACTACAGTTCTTC.

The count of this clone is one. The genes are TRBV10-1 and TRBJ2-2; no clear D gene. Trimming took 3 bases from V and 4 from J, leaving 9 bases between them. Germline V lookup: CDR1 WNHNN, CDR2 SYGVQD (reference sequence). The CDR3 is made up of 14 amino acids. The CDR3 spells CASSDAGITGELFF. The CDR3, as DNA: TGCGCCAGCAGTGATGCAGGAATCACCGGGGAGCTGTTTTTT.

The rearrangement joins TRBV28 to TRBJ2-7, with TRBD1 identical over 7 bases. This CDR3 is 16 amino acids long. V gave up 3 bases and J gave up 2 bases; unmatched junction bases: 10. The germline gives CDR1 MDHEN, CDR2 SYDVKM. The CDR3 DNA reads as TGTGCCAGCAGTTTCCACCCTAACACAGGGGCCTACGAGCAGTACTTC. Translated, it gives CASSFHPNTGAYEQYF.

The V gene is TRBV28, the J gene TRBJ1-3; 9 bases are a match to TRBD1. The CDR3 length is 16 residues. V shed 3 bases, J shed 0 bases, and the junction held 3 bases outside the gene matches. Germline assignment: CDR1 MDHEN and CDR2 SYDVKM. The CDR3 bases are TGTGCCAGCAGTTTGATGGGACAGGGCTCTGGAAACACCATATATTTT. Translated, it gives CASSLMGQGSGNTIYF.

The gene calls are TRBV14 and TRBJ2-7, with 11 positions matching TRBD2. CDR1 and CDR2 from the germline V gene are SGHDN and FVKESK. Trimming at V came to 4 bases and at J to 0 bases, leaving 5 bases not matched to a gene. This CDR3 spans 16 amino acids. The CDR3 bases are TGTGCCAGCAGCCGTTTAGCGGGAGGGGGCTCCTACGAGCAGTACTTC. Protein sequence: CASSRLAGGGSYEQYF. Together with reference TRBV14 and TRBJ2-7, the CDR3 gives the full variable domain: EAGVTQFPSHSVIEKGQTVTLRCDPISGHDNLYWYRRVMGKEIKFLLHFVKESKQDESGMPNNRFLAERTGGTYSTLKVQPAELEDSGVYFCASSRLAGGGSYEQYFGPGTRLTVT.

The chain is built from TRBV5-1 and TRBJ2-2, with TRBD1 identical over 8 bases. The CDR3 has 16 amino acids. The trim removed 1 base at V and 4 bases at J, leaving 6 bases unmatched. CDR1 and CDR2 from the germline V gene are SGHRS and YFSETQ. The CDR3 loop is CASSLSQGATTGELFF. CDR3 DNA sequence: TGCGCCAGCAGCTTGAGCCAGGGGGCAACCACCGGGGAGCTGTTTTTT. The whole variable domain, remainder taken from reference TRBV5-1 and TRBJ2-2, is KAGVTQTPRYLIKTRGQQVTLSCSPISGHRSVSWYQQTPGQGLQFLFEYFSETQRNKGNFPGRFSGRQFSNSRSEMNVSTLELGDSALYLCASSLSQGATTGELFFGEGSRLTVL.

The chain carries TRBV21-1 and TRBJ2-7; TRBD1 reflects the table's D call only, with no check against the DNA. TRBV21-1 is assigned pseudogene status. CDR3 size: 15 residues. The DNA for the CDR3 is TGTGCCAGCAGCACTCACCGGGACAAAACCTACGAGCAGTACTTC. Its translation: CASSTHRDKTYEQYF.

The count of this clone is one. The chain combines TRBV6-1 with TRBJ1-3; D is unclear. Trimming took 5 bases from V and 4 from J, leaving 12 bases between them. Germline CDR1 MNHNS, CDR2 SASEGT. The CDR3 extends over 14 amino acids. CDR3 sequence reads: CASSTRPGGNTIYF. CDR3 DNA sequence: TGTGCCAGCAGTACACGGCCAGGCGGAAACACCATATATTTT.

This chain links TRBV30 with TRBJ1-2, with 8 bases lining up with TRBD1. In germline, CDR1 is GTSNPN, CDR2 SVGIG (reference sequence). After removal of 2 bases from V and 2 bases from J, the junction contained 4 bases not matched to a gene. The CDR3 has 14 amino acids. The CDR3 is CAWSRRQGNYGYTF. As DNA, the CDR3 is TGTGCCTGGAGTCGACGACAGGGGAACTATGGCTACACCTTC.

The rearrangement uses TRBV27 and TRBJ2-2; 8 bases agree with TRBD2. The length of the CDR3 is 16 residues. Germline V CDR1 and CDR2: MNHEY, SMNVEV (reference sequence). J was trimmed by 1 base and V by 6 bases; bases with no gene match: 7. The CDR3 here is CASSGYGRGNTGELFF. Here the CDR3 DNA reads TGTGCCAGCAGCGGATACGGGAGGGGGAACACCGGGGAGCTGTTTTTT.

This chain connects TRBV10-3 to TRBJ2-3; the D call may be TRBD1 or TRBD2 (5 bases each). This CDR3 has 14 residues. Germline CDR1 and CDR2: ENHRY and SYGVKD. Trimming removed 7 bases at V and 0 bases at J, with 11 bases between. CDR3 coding DNA: TGTGCCATCAAGGACGGGACCAGCACAGATACGCAGTATTTT. Translated: CAIKDGTSTDTQYF.

This clone was observed a single time. The V and J genes are TRBV6-6 and TRBJ1-5; D gene uncertain. V was shortened by 4 bases and J by 7 bases, with 11 bases between the two germline ends. The CDR3 sequence is 13 residues long. Germline CDR1 reads MNHNY; CDR2 reads SVGAGI (reference sequence). The chain's CDR3 is CASSSLGGQPQHF. In DNA form, the CDR3 reads TGTGCCAGCAGTTCCTTGGGAGGACAGCCCCAGCATTTT.

This chain uses TRBV28 with TRBJ1-1, with D perhaps matching TRBD1 (5 bases). This CDR3 contains 12 residues. Germline V gives CDR1 MDHEN, CDR2 SYDVKM. V shed 7 bases and J shed 7 bases, with 13 bases lying between them. The CDR3: CASNPREGEAFF. The DNA of the CDR3 is TGTGCCAGCAACCCCAGGGAAGGTGAAGCTTTCTTT.